Following are 17 T cell receptor beta chains from one sample sequenced in a study of beta chain features in type 1 diabetes. Study-level results: People with Type 1 diabetes carried modestly yet significantly shorter TCRB CDR3s in all four CD4+ subsets.

Sequenced material consisted of expressed TCRB transcripts (all of the isolated RNA was reverse transcribed). The assay was immunoSEQ multiplex PCR, and TCRdb's table has in-frame clones only and misses some. Of 300,000 to 350,000 clones in the sample, roughly 12% were seen once. Which antigens these TCRs recognize remains unknown. The sample comprised naive CD4+ T cells from blood. These receptors were collected from a young woman with type 1 diabetes.

This clone was counted between two and nine times. The gene calls are TRBV5-1 and TRBJ1-2, with 9 nucleotides matching TRBD1. The CDR3 covers 15 residues. Losses at the gene ends were 5 bases for V and 0 bases for J; bases not matched to a gene: 5. Germline CDR1 and CDR2: SGHRS and YFSETQ. The CDR3 loop is CASRDRGTPNYGYTF. In nucleotides, the CDR3 is TGCGCCAGCAGAGACAGGGGGACCCCTAACTATGGCTACACCTTC. The full variable domain, with the rest looked up from reference TRBV5-1 and TRBJ1-2, is KAGVTQTPRYLIKTRGQQVTLSCSPISGHRSVSWYQQTPGQGLQFLFEYFSETQRNKGNFPGRFSGRQFSNSRSEMNVSTLELGDSALYLCASRDRGTPNYGYTFGSGTRLTVV.

A few counts support this clone. The rearrangement links TRBV5-1 to TRBJ1-1; tentative D call: TRBD1 (6 bases). The germline V and J ends were trimmed by 3 bases and 0 bases, with 18 bases remaining between them. In germline, CDR1 is SGHRS, CDR2 YFSETQ. The CDR3 spans 17 residues. The CDR3, as DNA: TGCGCCAGCAGCTCTACCCTGGACAGCCTCATGAACACTGAAGCTTTCTTT. Its protein product is CASSSTLDSLMNTEAFF. The full variable domain, rest sourced from reference TRBV5-1 and TRBJ1-1, is KAGVTQTPRYLIKTRGQQVTLSCSPISGHRSVSWYQQTPGQGLQFLFEYFSETQRNKGNFPGRFSGRQFSNSRSEMNVSTLELGDSALYLCASSSTLDSLMNTEAFFGQGTRLTVV.

This clone was seen a few times. The chain recombines TRBV5-1 with TRBJ2-1, with D possibly matching TRBD2 (5 bases). The CDR3 totals 14 residues. Trimming removed 7 bases at V and 0 bases at J, with 11 bases between. Germline values: CDR1 SGHRS, CDR2 YFSETQ. DNA for the CDR3: TGCGCCAGCGGAGAAGGGAGCTCCTACAATGAGCAGTTCTTC. It codes for CASGEGSSYNEQFF.

This clone was counted a few times. The rearrangement uses TRBV2 and TRBJ2-1; the match to TRBD2 covers 9 bases. Germline V gene data show CDR1 as SNHLY and CDR2 as FYNNEI. Trimming at V came to 2 bases and at J to 4 bases, leaving 6 bases not matched to a gene. This CDR3 has 16 amino acids. CDR3: CASSERASGMYNEQFF. The CDR3, as DNA: TGTGCCAGCAGTGAAAGGGCTAGCGGGATGTACAATGAGCAGTTCTTC.

This clone was seen a handful of times. V gene TRBV11-2 combines with J gene TRBJ2-1; 11 bases align to TRBD2. The V gene's germline CDR1 is SGHAT and CDR2 FQNNGV. V lost 2 bases and J lost 1; bases outside the gene matches: 7. The CDR3 extends over 18 amino acids. The CDR3 is CASSLLWTSGLSYNEQFF. CDR3 nucleotides: TGTGCCAGCAGCTTACTTTGGACTAGCGGGTTATCCTACAATGAGCAGTTCTTC.

The V gene is TRBV19, the J gene TRBJ2-1; 10 nucleotides align to TRBD2. This CDR3 contains 15 residues. The germline CDR1 and CDR2 sequences are LNHDA and SQIVND (reference sequence). V was pared by 5 bases and J by 4 bases, with 5 bases of the junction left unmatched. The CDR3 loop reads CASSRTSGDYNEQFF. Here the CDR3 DNA reads TGTGCCAGTAGTCGGACTAGCGGAGATTACAATGAGCAGTTCTTC.

V gene TRBV6-6 combines with J gene TRBJ1-2; D remains ambiguous. CDR3 length equals 14 residues. The ends were cut back, 1 base at V and 5 bases at J, with 11 bases in the middle. The germline CDR1 and CDR2 sequences are MNHNY and SVGAGI (reference sequence). The DNA of the CDR3 is TGTGCCAGCAGTTACTTAAGCAAGAATTATGGCTACACCTTC. It yields the protein CASSYLSKNYGYTF.

CDR3 in DNA: TGTGCCAGCAGCTCCACAGGGTCGGGGACGCAGTATTTT. It yields the protein CASSSTGSGTQYF. This chain uses TRBV11-2 with TRBJ2-3; perhaps TRBD1 as D (6 bases). Germline V CDR1 and CDR2: SGHAT, FQNNGV. This CDR3 comprises 13 residues. The V end was cut by 4 bases, the J end by 9 bases, with 14 bases between.

This chain uses TRBV5-6 with TRBJ2-7, with TRBD1 as a possible D gene (6 bases). Germline lookup yields CDR1 SGHDT and CDR2 YYEEEE. The CDR3 covers 14 residues. The V and J ends lost 2 bases and 3 bases respectively, with 12 bases between them. CDR3 protein: CASSFSQQGYEQYF. DNA of the CDR3: TGTGCCAGCAGCTTTTCCCAACAGGGCTACGAGCAGTACTTC.

The genes are TRBV25-1 and TRBJ2-1; 7 bases match TRBD2. J gave up 1 base and V 3 bases, and 0 bases lay outside the gene matches. The CDR3 runs to 14 residues. Germline V gene sequence: CDR1 MGHDK, CDR2 SYGVNS. CDR3: CASSDSGSYNEQFF. The CDR3 bases are TGTGCCAGCAGTGATAGCGGGTCCTACAATGAGCAGTTCTTC.

This clone turned up a few times. In nucleotides, the CDR3 is TGTGCCAGCACCCCGGGGGGGAGCAATCAGCCCCAGCATTTT. Amino acid sequence: CASTPGGSNQPQHF. The rearrangement uses TRBV6-6 and TRBJ1-5; possibly TRBD1 for D (5 bases). The CDR3 consists of 14 residues. CDR1 is MNHNY, CDR2 SVGAGI, per germline (reference sequence). V was shortened by 7 bases and J by 1 base, with 11 bases between the two germline ends.

This clone came up a few times. The rearrangement uses TRBV7-9 and TRBJ1-3, with 9 bases lining up with TRBD1. The length of the CDR3 is 19 residues. Per germline, CDR1 SEHNR and CDR2 FQNEAQ (reference sequence). V dropped 1 base and J dropped 2; count of bases not matched to a gene: 12. CDR3: CASSLELTGGSGAGNTIYF. The CDR3 DNA reads TGTGCCAGCAGCTTAGAGCTTACAGGGGGCAGTGGTGCTGGAAACACCATATATTTT.

This clone has just a few counts. DNA of the CDR3: TGTGCCAGCAGGGCTAGCGTAACGGTCATCGTGGAGTACTTC. It specifies CASRASVTVIVEYF. The gene calls are TRBV27 and TRBJ2-7, with D possibly being TRBD2 (6 bases). The CDR3 is made up of 14 amino acids. Germline V lookup: CDR1 MNHEY, CDR2 SMNVEV (reference sequence). V was trimmed by 6 bases and J by 11 bases, leaving 23 bases between them.

This chain uses TRBV19 with TRBJ2-5, with D possibly being TRBD2 (5 bases). The V end lost 5 bases, the J end lost 3 bases, and 7 bases lay between the germline ends. Germline V CDR1 and CDR2: LNHDA, SQIVND (reference sequence). The CDR3 has 12 amino acids. The CDR3 protein is CASSFGEETQYF. The CDR3 DNA sequence: TGTGCCAGTAGTTTCGGGGAAGAGACCCAGTACTTC.

J is TRBJ1-1 and V is TRBV18; 7 bases are shared with TRBD1. Germline CDR1 KGHSH, CDR2 LQKENI. With 9 bases clipped from V and 3 bases from J, the junction kept 16 bases outside the gene matches. The CDR3 sequence is 16 residues long. For the CDR3, the DNA is TGTGCCAGTCTAAGGGACAGCTTTACCGTGGACACTGAAGCTTTCTTT. Translating it yields CASLRDSFTVDTEAFF.

This clone came up a few times. The rearrangement links TRBV5-1 to TRBJ2-4; D possibly corresponds to TRBD1 (5 bases). Trimming took 0 bases from V and 4 from J, leaving 5 bases between them. The CDR3 spans 13 residues. Germline loops: CDR1 SGHRS, CDR2 YFSETQ. CDR3 nucleotide sequence: TGCGCCAGCAGCTTGGGACAGAAAAACATTCAGTACTTC. This encodes CASSLGQKNIQYF. The variable domain in full, completed from reference TRBV5-1 and TRBJ2-4, reads KAGVTQTPRYLIKTRGQQVTLSCSPISGHRSVSWYQQTPGQGLQFLFEYFSETQRNKGNFPGRFSGRQFSNSRSEMNVSTLELGDSALYLCASSLGQKNIQYFGAGTRLSVL.

The chain uses TRBV5-4 and TRBJ2-7; no firm D call. V lost 1 base, J lost 3 bases, and 8 bases lay in between. The CDR3 consists of 13 residues. Germline lookup yields CDR1 SGHNT and CDR2 YYREEE (reference sequence). This CDR3 reads CASSLRPDYEQYV. The CDR3 DNA reads as TGTGCCAGCAGCTTGCGGCCTGACTACGAGCAGTACGTC.